The next 15 T cell receptor beta chains were all read from a single sample in a study of identical twins. From the 5' RACE reads, TCRdb called clonotypes with MiXCR, one entry per CDR3 protein. The profile shows over 600,000 distinct CDR3 sequences, around 21% of them singletons. The sample was also reused in another study, on T cells expressing NK-cell markers.

The sequencing input was PBMCs. Source of these receptors: a woman under 30 in good health.

This clonotype was observed a few times. V and J are TRBV4-3 and TRBJ2-2; unclear D gene. CDR3 length: 14 residues. V dropped 7 bases and J dropped 4 bases, with 13 bases sitting between them. Germline loops: CDR1 LGHNA, CDR2 YSLEER. CDR3 loop: CASKDAALTGELFF. For the CDR3, the DNA is TGCGCCAGCAAGGACGCCGCCCTCACCGGGGAGCTGTTTTTT.

The rearrangement links TRBV20-1 to TRBJ2-4; D may be TRBD2 (5 bases). The CDR3 consists of 18 residues. The V gene lost 3 bases and the J gene lost 4 bases, with 25 bases spanning the gap. The germline V gene has CDR1 DFQATT and CDR2 SNEGSKA (reference sequence). CDR3 in amino acids: CSARERVRATGIKNIQYF. The CDR3 nucleotides are TGCAGTGCTAGGGAACGCGTAAGGGCAACGGGAATTAAAAACATTCAGTACTTC.

The chain has TRBV12-3 or TRBV12-4 and TRBJ2-1; maybe TRBD2 (6 bases). V was clipped by 1 base and J by 0 bases, with 13 bases between them. The CDR3 contains 17 residues. The CDR3 protein is CASSLGGLASSYNEQFF. The CDR3 region has the DNA TGTGCCAGCAGTTTAGGCGGGCTAGCGAGCTCCTACAATGAGCAGTTCTTC.

This chain's CDR3 is CASSLVDGGETQYF. Here the CDR3 DNA reads TGTGCCAGCAGCTTAGTAGACGGGGGAGAGACCCAGTACTTC. The rearrangement uses TRBV7-9 and TRBJ2-5, with D possibly being TRBD2 (6 bases). The CDR3 consists of 14 residues. Germline CDR1 reads SEHNR; CDR2 reads FQNEAQ (reference sequence). V lost 1 base to trimming and J lost 4 bases, with 10 bases between them.

This clonotype came up a few times. The V gene is TRBV7-9, the J gene TRBJ2-5, with 7 bases aligning to TRBD2. This CDR3 spans 14 amino acids. V was pared by 8 bases and J by 4 bases, with 10 bases of the junction left unmatched. CDR1 SEHNR and CDR2 FQNEAQ come from the germline V gene (reference sequence). The CDR3 reads CASVSSGSRETQYF. The CDR3 DNA sequence: TGTGCCAGCGTTTCTAGCGGCTCACGAGAGACCCAGTACTTC. Complete variable domain (other parts from reference TRBV7-9 and TRBJ2-5): DTGVSQNPRHKITKRGQNVTFRCDPISEHNRLYWYRQTLGQGPEFLTYFQNEAQLEKSRLLSDRFSAERPKGSFSTLEIQRTEQGDSAMYLCASVSSGSRETQYFGPGTRLLVL.

This clonotype was seen a handful of times. The gene calls are TRBV12-3 or TRBV12-4 and TRBJ2-1; the match to TRBD2 covers 8 bases. The J segment lost 8 bases and the V segment lost 6 bases, leaving 9 bases of the junction unmatched. This CDR3 is 14 amino acids long. Here the CDR3 reads CASSSRLARDEQFF. The CDR3 bases are TGTGCCAGCAGCTCCAGACTAGCGCGCGATGAGCAGTTCTTC.

This chain connects TRBV10-3 to TRBJ2-1; D possibly corresponds to TRBD1 (5 bases). Germline CDR1 and CDR2: ENHRY and SYGVKD. Deletions cut 3 bases from V and 6 bases from J, with 9 bases between. The CDR3 loop spans 13 amino acids. CDR3 nucleotide sequence: TGTGCCATCAGTGATACAGGTTTCAATGAGCAGTTCTTC. Translated: CAISDTGFNEQFF.

This clonotype was seen only a few times. The chain links TRBV12-3 or TRBV12-4 to TRBJ2-3; tentatively, D is TRBD2 (6 bases). V gave up 7 bases and J gave up 2 bases, with 22 bases separating them. The CDR3 extends over 17 amino acids. This CDR3 is CASTSATRGWLTDTQYF. As DNA, the CDR3 is TGTGCCAGCACTTCGGCGACTAGGGGATGGCTCACAGATACGCAGTATTTT.

The genes are TRBV7-3 and TRBJ2-1; tentative D call: TRBD2 (5 bases). V lost 6 bases, J lost 9 bases, and 18 bases lay in between. The CDR3 runs to 14 residues. Germline CDR1 and CDR2: SGHTA and FQGTGA. CDR3: CASRAGPSGGEQFF. DNA for the CDR3: TGTGCCAGCAGAGCCGGTCCCAGCGGTGGTGAGCAGTTCTTC.

This clonotype was found a few times. The chain employs TRBV29-1 and TRBJ1-1; 8 bases fit TRBD1. After removal of 4 bases from V and 1 base from J, the junction contained 2 bases not matched to a gene. Germline V gives CDR1 SQVTM, CDR2 ANQGSEA. CDR3 size: 13 residues. CDR3 sequence reads: CSVGGTGNTEAFF. The CDR3 DNA reads as TGCAGCGTTGGAGGGACAGGGAACACTGAAGCTTTCTTT. The full variable domain, rest sourced from reference TRBV29-1 and TRBJ1-1, is SAVISQKPSRDICQRGTSLTIQCQVDSQVTMMFWYRQQPGQSLTLIATANQGSEATYESGFVIDKFPISRPNLTFSTLTVSNMSPEDSSIYLCSVGGTGNTEAFFGQGTRLTVV.

The chain couples TRBV12-3 or TRBV12-4 to TRBJ2-7; a weak D match, TRBD1 (5 bases). V lost 1 base and J 6 bases, leaving 13 bases between the germline ends. The CDR3 extends over 14 amino acids. CDR3 loop: CASSLGQGLVEQYF. In DNA form, the CDR3 reads TGTGCCAGCAGTTTAGGTCAGGGTCTAGTCGAGCAGTACTTC.

This clonotype was counted only a few times. The CDR3 loop reads CSARKREAPWSPLHF. The CDR3 DNA reads as TGCAGTGCTAGAAAGCGTGAAGCCCCATGGTCACCCCTCCACTTT. V and J are TRBV20-1 and TRBJ1-6; D is unclear. V shed 2 bases and J shed 10 bases, with 18 bases lying between them. CDR1 DFQATT and CDR2 SNEGSKA come from the germline V gene (reference sequence). This CDR3 is built from 15 residues.

This clonotype came up many times. This rearrangement joins TRBV12-3 or TRBV12-4 to TRBJ2-3; D possibly matches TRBD1 or TRBD2 (5 bases each). The V end was cut by 6 bases, the J end by 4 bases, with 11 bases between. The length of the CDR3 is 13 residues. CDR3 region: CASSPQGPDTQYF. The CDR3 DNA reads as TGTGCCAGCAGCCCGCAGGGACCAGATACGCAGTATTTT.

V usage is TRBV5-1 and J usage is TRBJ1-1, with TRBD1 as a possible D gene (5 bases). Per the germline V gene, CDR1 is SGHRS and CDR2 is YFSETQ. The CDR3 covers 13 residues. Between the trimmed V and J ends, which lost 0 bases and 9 bases, there was a span of 12 bases. CDR3 nucleotides: TGCGCCAGCAGCTTGGAACCTAAGGGGCAAGCTTTCTTT. Its protein product is CASSLEPKGQAFF. The full variable domain, with the rest looked up from reference TRBV5-1 and TRBJ1-1, is KAGVTQTPRYLIKTRGQQVTLSCSPISGHRSVSWYQQTPGQGLQFLFEYFSETQRNKGNFPGRFSGRQFSNSRSEMNVSTLELGDSALYLCASSLEPKGQAFFGQGTRLTVV.

This clonotype was counted only a few times. The chain joins TRBV12-3 or TRBV12-4 to TRBJ2-3, with TRBD2 identical over 7 bases. J lost 4 bases, V lost 6 bases, and 10 bases had no gene match. The CDR3 totals 15 residues. The CDR3 spells CASRGRSGTADTQYF. The DNA for the CDR3 is TGTGCCAGCAGGGGGAGGAGCGGGACGGCAGATACGCAGTATTTT.